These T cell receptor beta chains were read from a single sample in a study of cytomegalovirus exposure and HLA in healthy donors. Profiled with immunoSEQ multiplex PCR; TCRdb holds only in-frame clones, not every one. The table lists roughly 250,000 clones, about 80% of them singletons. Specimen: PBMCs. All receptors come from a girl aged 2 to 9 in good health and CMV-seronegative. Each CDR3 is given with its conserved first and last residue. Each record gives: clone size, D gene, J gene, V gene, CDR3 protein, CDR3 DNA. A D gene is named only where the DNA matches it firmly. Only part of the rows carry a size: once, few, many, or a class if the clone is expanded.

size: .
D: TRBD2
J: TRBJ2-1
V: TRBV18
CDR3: CASSPGLSYNEQFF
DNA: TGTGCCAGCTCACCGGGACTATCCTACAATGAGCAGTTCTTC

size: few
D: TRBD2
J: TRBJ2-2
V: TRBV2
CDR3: CASSAPREGPRNGELFF
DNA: TGTGCCAGCAGCGCCCCTAGGGAGGGCCCGAGAAACGGGGAGCTGTTTTTT

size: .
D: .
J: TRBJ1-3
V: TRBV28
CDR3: CASWGGPHSGNTIYF
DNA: TGTGCCAGCTGGGGGGGCCCACACTCTGGAAACACCATATATTTT

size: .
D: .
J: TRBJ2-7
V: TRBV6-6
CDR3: CATTGGESYEQYF
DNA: TGTGCCACCACGGGCGGGGAAAGCTACGAGCAGTACTTC

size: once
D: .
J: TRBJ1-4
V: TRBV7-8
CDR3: CASSPRETGVGKLFF
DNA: TGTGCCAGCAGCCCAAGGGAGACAGGAGTCGGAAAACTGTTTTTT

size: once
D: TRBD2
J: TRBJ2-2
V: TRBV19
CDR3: CASMGGGRATGELFF
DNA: TGTGCCAGTATGGGAGGCGGGAGGGCCACCGGGGAGCTGTTTTTT

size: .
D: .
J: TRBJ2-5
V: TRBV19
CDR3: CASSIDRKSAQYF
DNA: TGTGCCAGTAGTATAGATCGAAAGAGCGCCCAGTACTTC

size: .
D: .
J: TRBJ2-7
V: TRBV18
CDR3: CASSPFVENEQYF
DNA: TGTGCCAGCTCACCATTCGTGGAGAACGAGCAGTACTTC

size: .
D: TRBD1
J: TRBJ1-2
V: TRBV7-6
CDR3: CASSLESQGNYGYTF
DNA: TGTGCCAGCAGCTTAGAGTCACAGGGGAACTATGGCTACACCTTC

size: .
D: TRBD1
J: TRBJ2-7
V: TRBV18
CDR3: CASSPPKGTAYEQYF
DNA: TGTGCCAGCTCACCACCGAAAGGGACAGCCTACGAGCAGTACTTC

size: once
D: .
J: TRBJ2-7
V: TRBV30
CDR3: CAWTRTTAYEQYF
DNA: TGTGCCTGGACACGGACTACTGCCTACGAGCAGTACTTC

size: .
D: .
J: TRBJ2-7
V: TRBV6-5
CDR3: CASSYWPGEYEQYF
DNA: TGTGCCAGCAGTTACTGGCCCGGGGAATACGAGCAGTACTTC

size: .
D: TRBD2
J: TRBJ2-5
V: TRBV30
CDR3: CAWSVGGLVLQETQYF
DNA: TGTGCCTGGAGTGTAGGTGGACTAGTTTTGCAAGAGACCCAGTACTTC

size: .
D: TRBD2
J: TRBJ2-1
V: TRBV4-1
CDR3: CASRLGTSGFYEQFF
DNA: TGCGCCAGCAGACTTGGGACTAGCGGGTTCTATGAGCAGTTCTTC

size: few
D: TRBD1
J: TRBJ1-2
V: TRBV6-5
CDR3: CASTKGAHYGYTF
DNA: TGTGCCAGCACCAAGGGGGCTCACTATGGCTACACCTTC

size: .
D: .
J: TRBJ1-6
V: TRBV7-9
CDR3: CASSLGLTNSPLHF
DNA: TGTGCCAGCAGCTTGGGACTAACAAATTCACCCCTCCACTTT

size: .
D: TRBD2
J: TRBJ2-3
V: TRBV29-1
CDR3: CSVEGLATEMGTDTQYF
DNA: TGCAGCGTTGAAGGACTAGCGACGGAAATGGGCACAGATACGCAGTATTTT